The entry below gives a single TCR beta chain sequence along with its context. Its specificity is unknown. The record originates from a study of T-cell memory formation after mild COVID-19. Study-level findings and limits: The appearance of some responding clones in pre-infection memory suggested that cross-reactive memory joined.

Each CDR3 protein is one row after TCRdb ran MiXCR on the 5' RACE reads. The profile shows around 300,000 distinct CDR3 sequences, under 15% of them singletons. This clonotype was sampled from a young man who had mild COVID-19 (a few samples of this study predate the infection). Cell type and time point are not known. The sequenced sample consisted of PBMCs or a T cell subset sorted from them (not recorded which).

The CDR3 coding sequence is TGCGCCAGCAGCATTACCGGGACAGGTGATGGCGGCTACACCTTC. Translation gives CASSITGTGDGGYTF. V and J are TRBV5-1 and TRBJ1-2; TRBD1 matches at 8 bases. The CDR3 sequence is 15 residues long. Germline V gives CDR1 SGHRS, CDR2 YFSETQ. With V trimmed by 4 bases and J by 8 bases, 13 bases remained unmatched.